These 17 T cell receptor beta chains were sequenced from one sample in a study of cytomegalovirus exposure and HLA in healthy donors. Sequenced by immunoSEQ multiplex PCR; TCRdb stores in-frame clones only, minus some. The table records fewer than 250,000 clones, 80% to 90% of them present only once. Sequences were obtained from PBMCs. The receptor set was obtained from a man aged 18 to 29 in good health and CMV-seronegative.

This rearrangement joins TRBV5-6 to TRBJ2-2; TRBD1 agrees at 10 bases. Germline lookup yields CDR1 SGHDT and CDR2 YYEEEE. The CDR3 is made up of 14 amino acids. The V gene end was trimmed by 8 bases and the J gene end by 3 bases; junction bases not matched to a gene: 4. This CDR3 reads CASTDRGYTGELFF. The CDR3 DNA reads TGTGCCAGTACGGACAGGGGGTACACCGGGGAGCTGTTTTTT.

The CDR3 nucleotides are TGTGCCAGCAGCGTGGGGACAGCGCCCGGGCCCCAGCATTTT. Amino acid sequence: CASSVGTAPGPQHF. The V call is TRBV9, the J call TRBJ1-5; 7 nucleotides align to TRBD1. The germline V gene encodes CDR1 SGDLS and CDR2 YYNGEE. J was trimmed by 9 bases and V by 2 bases; bases with no gene match: 8. This CDR3 has 14 residues.

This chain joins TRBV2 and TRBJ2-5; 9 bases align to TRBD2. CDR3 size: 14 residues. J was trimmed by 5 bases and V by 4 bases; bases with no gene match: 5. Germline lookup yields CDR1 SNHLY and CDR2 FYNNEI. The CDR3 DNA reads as TGTGCCAGCAGTGTTCTAGCGGGATCGGAGACCCAGTACTTC. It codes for CASSVLAGSETQYF.

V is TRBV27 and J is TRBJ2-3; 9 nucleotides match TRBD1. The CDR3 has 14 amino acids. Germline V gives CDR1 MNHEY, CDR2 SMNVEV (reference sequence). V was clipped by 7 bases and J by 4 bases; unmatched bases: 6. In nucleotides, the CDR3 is TGTGCCAGCACCCCGGGACAGGGACCAGATACGCAGTATTTT. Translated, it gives CASTPGQGPDTQYF.

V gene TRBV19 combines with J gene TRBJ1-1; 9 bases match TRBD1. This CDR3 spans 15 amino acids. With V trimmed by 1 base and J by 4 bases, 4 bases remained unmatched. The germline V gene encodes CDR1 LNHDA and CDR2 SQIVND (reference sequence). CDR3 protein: CASSIVDRGATEAFF. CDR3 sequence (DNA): TGTGCCAGTAGTATAGTGGACAGGGGAGCCACTGAAGCTTTCTTT. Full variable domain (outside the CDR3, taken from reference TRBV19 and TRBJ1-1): DGGITQSPKYLFRKEGQNVTLSCEQNLNHDAMYWYRQDPGQGLRLIYYSQIVNDFQKGDIAEGYSVSREKKESFPLTVTSAQKNPTAFYLCASSIVDRGATEAFFGQGTRLTVV.

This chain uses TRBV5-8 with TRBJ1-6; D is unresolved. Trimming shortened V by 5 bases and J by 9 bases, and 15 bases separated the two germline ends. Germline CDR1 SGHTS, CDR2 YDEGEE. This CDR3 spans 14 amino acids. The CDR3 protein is CASSPPQTVSPLHF. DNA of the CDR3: TGTGCCAGCAGTCCTCCTCAGACTGTTTCACCCCTCCACTTT. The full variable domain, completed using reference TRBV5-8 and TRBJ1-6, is EAGVTQSPTHLIKTRGQQATLRCSPISGHTSVYWYQQALGLGLQFLLWYDEGEERNRGNFPPRFSGRQFPNYSSELNVNALELEDSALYLCASSPPQTVSPLHFGNGTRLTVT.

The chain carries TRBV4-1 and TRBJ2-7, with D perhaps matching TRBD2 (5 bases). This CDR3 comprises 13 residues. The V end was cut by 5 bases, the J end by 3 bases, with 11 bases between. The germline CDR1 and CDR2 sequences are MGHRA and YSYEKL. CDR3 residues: CASSIGSNYEQYF. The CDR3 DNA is TGCGCCAGCAGCATTGGGAGTAACTACGAGCAGTACTTC.

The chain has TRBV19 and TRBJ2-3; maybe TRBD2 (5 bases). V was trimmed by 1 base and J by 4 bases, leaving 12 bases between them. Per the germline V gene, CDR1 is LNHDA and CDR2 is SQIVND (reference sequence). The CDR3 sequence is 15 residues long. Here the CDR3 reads CASSIAGGGPDTQYF. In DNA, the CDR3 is TGTGCCAGTAGTATAGCGGGTGGAGGCCCAGATACGCAGTATTTT.

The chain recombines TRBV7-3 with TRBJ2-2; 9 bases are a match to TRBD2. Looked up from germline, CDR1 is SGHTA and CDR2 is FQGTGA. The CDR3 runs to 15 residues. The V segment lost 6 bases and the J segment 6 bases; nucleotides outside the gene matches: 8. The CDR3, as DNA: TGTGCCAGCAGTCTGGCGGGAGGGCCGGCCGGGGAGCTGTTTTTT. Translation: CASSLAGGPAGELFF.

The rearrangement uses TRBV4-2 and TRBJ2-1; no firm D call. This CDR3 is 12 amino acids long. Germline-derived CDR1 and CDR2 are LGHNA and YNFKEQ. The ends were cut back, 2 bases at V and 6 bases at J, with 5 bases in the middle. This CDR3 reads CASSQFINEQFF. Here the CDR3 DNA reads TGTGCCAGCAGCCAATTTATCAATGAGCAGTTCTTC.

CDR3 loop: CASSFGLSTDTQYF. The CDR3 coding sequence is TGTGCCAGCAGTTTCGGACTTAGCACAGATACGCAGTATTTT. The chain is built from TRBV28 and TRBJ2-3; D may be TRBD2 (5 bases). The CDR3 runs to 14 residues. Germline V gives CDR1 MDHEN, CDR2 SYDVKM. V lost 3 bases and J lost 0, with 7 bases in between.

The CDR3 bases are TGTGCCAGCAGCCGCACTAGCGGGGGTGAGACCCAGTACTTC. It is translated as CASSRTSGGETQYF. V is TRBV7-2 and J is TRBJ2-5, with 11 bases fitting TRBD2. This CDR3 region has 14 residues. After removal of 5 bases from V and 5 bases from J, the junction contained 4 bases not matched to a gene. CDR1 is SGHTA, CDR2 FQGNSA, per germline. The variable domain in full, completed from reference TRBV7-2 and TRBJ2-5, reads GAGVSQSPSNKVTEKGKDVELRCDPISGHTALYWYRQSLGQGLEFLIYFQGNSAPDKSGLPSDRFSAERTGGSVSTLTIQRTQQEDSAVYLCASSRTSGGETQYFGPGTRLLVL.

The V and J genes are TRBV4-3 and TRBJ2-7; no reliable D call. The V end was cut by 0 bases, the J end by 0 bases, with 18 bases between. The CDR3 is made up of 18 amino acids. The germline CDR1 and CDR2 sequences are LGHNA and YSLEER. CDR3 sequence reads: CASSQDTVTGLSSYEQYF. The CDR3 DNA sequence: TGCGCCAGCAGCCAAGACACGGTAACGGGTCTAAGCTCCTACGAGCAGTACTTC.

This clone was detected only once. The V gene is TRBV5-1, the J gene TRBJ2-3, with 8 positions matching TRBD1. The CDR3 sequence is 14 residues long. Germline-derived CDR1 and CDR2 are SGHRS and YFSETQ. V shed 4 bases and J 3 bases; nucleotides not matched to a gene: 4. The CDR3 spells CASSPGTGTDTQYF. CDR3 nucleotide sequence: TGCGCCAGCAGCCCCGGGACAGGTACAGATACGCAGTATTTT.

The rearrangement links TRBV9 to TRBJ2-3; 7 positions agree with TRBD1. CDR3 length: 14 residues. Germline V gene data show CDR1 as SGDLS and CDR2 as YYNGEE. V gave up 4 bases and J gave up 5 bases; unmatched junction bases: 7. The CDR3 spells CASSTGQSRDTQYF. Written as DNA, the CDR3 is TGTGCCAGCAGCACGGGACAGTCGAGAGATACGCAGTATTTT.

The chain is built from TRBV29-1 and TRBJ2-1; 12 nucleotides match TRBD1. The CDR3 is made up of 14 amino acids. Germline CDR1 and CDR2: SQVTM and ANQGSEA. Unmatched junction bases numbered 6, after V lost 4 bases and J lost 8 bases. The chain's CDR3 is CSVGWDRGRDEQFF. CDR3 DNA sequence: TGCAGCGTTGGATGGGACAGGGGGCGGGATGAGCAGTTCTTC.

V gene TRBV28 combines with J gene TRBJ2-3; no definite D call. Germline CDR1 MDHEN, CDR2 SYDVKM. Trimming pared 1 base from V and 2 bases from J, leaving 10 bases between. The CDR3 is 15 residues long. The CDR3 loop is CASSLLGDTTDTQYF. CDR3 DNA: TGTGCCAGCAGTTTATTGGGTGACACCACAGATACGCAGTATTTT. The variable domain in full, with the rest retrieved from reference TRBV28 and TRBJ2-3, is DVKVTQSSRYLVKRTGEKVFLECVQDMDHENMFWYRQDPGLGLRLIYFSYDVKMKEKGDIPEGYSVSREKKERFSLILESASTNQTSMYLCASSLLGDTTDTQYFGPGTRLTVL.